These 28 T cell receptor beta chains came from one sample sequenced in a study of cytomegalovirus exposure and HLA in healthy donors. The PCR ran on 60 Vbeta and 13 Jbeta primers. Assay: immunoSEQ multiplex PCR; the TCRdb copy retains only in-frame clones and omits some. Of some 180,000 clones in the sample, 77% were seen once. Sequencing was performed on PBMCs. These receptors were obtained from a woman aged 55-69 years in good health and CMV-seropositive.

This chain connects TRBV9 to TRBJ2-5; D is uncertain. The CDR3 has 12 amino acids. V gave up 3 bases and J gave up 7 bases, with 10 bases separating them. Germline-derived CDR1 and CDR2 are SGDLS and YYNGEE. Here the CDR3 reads CASSDGFGTQYF. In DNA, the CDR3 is TGTGCCAGCAGCGATGGCTTTGGGACCCAGTACTTC.

The DNA of the CDR3 is TGTGCCAGCAGTCCTAACGGTTACGAGCAGTACTTC. Amino acid sequence: CASSPNGYEQYF. The genes are TRBV7-3 and TRBJ2-7; no reliable D call. In germline, CDR1 is SGHTA, CDR2 FQGTGA. This CDR3 spans 12 amino acids. Trimming cost V 6 bases and J 4 bases, with 10 bases left between them.

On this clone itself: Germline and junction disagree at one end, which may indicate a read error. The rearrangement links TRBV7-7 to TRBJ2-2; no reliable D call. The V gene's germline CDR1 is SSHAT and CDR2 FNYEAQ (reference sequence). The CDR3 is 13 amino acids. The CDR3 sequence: CASSAQNTGELFF. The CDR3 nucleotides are TGTGCTAGCAGCGCGCAAAACACCGGGGAGCTGTTTTTT.

The CDR3 nucleotides read TGTGCCAGTAGGGCGACAGGGGATCGAGATACGCAGTATTTT. Translated, it gives CASRATGDRDTQYF. The rearrangement joins TRBV19 to TRBJ2-3; TRBD1 matches at 8 bases. Germline V CDR1 and CDR2: LNHDA, SQIVND (reference sequence). V shed 6 bases and J 5 bases; nucleotides not matched to a gene: 7. CDR3 size: 14 residues.

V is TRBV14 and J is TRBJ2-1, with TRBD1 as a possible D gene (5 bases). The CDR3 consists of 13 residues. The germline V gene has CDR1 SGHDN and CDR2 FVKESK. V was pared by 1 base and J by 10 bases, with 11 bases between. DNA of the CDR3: TGTGCCAGCAGCCAAGTCAGGGTTGGGGAGCAGTTCTTC. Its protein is CASSQVRVGEQFF.

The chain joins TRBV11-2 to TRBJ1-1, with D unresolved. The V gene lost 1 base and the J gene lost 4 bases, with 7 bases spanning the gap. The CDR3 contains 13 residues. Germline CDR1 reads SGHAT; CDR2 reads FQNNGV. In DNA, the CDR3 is TGTGCCAGCAGCTTAGCAGGAGGCACTGAAGCTTTCTTT. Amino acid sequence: CASSLAGGTEAFF. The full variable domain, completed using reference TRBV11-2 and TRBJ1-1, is EAGVAQSPRYKIIEKRQSVAFWCNPISGHATLYWYQQILGQGPKLLIQFQNNGVVDDSQLPKDRFSAERLKGVDSTLKIQPAKLEDSAVYLCASSLAGGTEAFFGQGTRLTVV.

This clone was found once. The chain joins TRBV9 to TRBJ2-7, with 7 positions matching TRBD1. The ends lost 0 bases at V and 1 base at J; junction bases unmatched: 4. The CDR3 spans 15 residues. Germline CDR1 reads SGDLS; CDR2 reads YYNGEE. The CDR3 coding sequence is TGTGCCAGCAGCGTAGAAGGGGGCCAGTCCTACGAGCAGTACTTC. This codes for CASSVEGGQSYEQYF. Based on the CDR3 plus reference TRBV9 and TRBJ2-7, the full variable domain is DSGVTQTPKHLITATGQRVTLRCSPRSGDLSVYWYQQSLDQGLQFLIQYYNGEERAKGNILERFSAQQFPDLHSELNLSSLELGDSALYFCASSVEGGQSYEQYFGPGTRLTVT.

The CDR3 region has the DNA TGCGCCAGCAGCTTGGAGGGACAGGGAAGGGGTGATGCTTTCTTT. It codes for CASSLEGQGRGDAFF. The chain has TRBV5-1 and TRBJ1-1; TRBD1 aligns across 9 bases. The CDR3 is 15 amino acids. The germline V gene encodes CDR1 SGHRS and CDR2 YFSETQ. The trim removed 0 bases at V and 11 bases at J, leaving 11 bases unmatched. The variable domain in full, completed from reference TRBV5-1 and TRBJ1-1, reads KAGVTQTPRYLIKTRGQQVTLSCSPISGHRSVSWYQQTPGQGLQFLFEYFSETQRNKGNFPGRFSGRQFSNSRSEMNVSTLELGDSALYLCASSLEGQGRGDAFFGQGTRLTVV.

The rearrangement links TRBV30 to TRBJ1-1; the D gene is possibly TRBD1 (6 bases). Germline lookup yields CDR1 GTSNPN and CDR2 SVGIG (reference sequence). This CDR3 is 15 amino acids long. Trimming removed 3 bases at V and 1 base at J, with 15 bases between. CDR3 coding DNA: TGTGCCTGGAGGAATTACAGGGTCGGGAACACTGAAGCTTTCTTT. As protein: CAWRNYRVGNTEAFF.

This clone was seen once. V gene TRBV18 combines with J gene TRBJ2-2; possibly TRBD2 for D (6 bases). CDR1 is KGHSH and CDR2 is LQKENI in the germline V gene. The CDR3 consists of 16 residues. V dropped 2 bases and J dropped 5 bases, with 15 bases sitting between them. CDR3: CASSPNRGIGTGELFF. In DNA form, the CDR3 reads TGTGCCAGCTCACCAAATCGCGGGATTGGGACCGGGGAGCTGTTTTTT. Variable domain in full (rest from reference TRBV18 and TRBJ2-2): NAGVMQNPRHLVRRRGQEARLRCSPMKGHSHVYWYRQLPEEGLKFMVYLQKENIIDESGMPKERFSAEFPKEGPSILRIQQVVRGDSAAYFCASSPNRGIGTGELFFGEGSRLTVL.

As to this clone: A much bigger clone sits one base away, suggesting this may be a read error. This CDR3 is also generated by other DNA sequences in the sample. Written as DNA, the CDR3 is TGTGCCAGCAGCCCCGGACAGGGCAATCAGCCCCAGCATTTT. Protein: CASSPGQGNQPQHF. The genes are TRBV13 and TRBJ1-5; TRBD1 agrees at 7 bases. The CDR3 consists of 14 residues. CDR1 is PRHDT, CDR2 FYEKMQ, per germline (reference sequence). V shed 5 bases and J 2 bases; nucleotides not matched to a gene: 3.

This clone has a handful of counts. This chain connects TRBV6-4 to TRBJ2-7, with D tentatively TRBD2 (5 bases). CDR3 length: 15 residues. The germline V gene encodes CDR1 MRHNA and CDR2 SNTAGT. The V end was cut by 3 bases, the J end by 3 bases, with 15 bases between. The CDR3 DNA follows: TGTGCCAGCAGTGAAAGGAGGCCCCCGAACTACGAGCAGTACTTC. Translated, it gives CASSERRPPNYEQYF.

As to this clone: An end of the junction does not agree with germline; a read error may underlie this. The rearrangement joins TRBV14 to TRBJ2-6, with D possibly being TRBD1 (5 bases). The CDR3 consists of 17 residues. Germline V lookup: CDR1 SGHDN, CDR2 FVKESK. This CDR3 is CASLQAMGNSGANGLTF. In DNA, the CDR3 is TGTGCCAGCTTACAGGCGATGGGGAACTCTGGGGCCAACGGCCTGACTTTC.

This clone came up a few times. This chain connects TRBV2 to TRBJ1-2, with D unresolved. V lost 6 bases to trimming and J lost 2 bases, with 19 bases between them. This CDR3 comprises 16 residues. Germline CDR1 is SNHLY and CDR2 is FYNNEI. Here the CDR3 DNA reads TGTGCCAGCAGCGATCGTCAAATGAGTCGGAACTATGGCTACACCTTC. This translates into CASSDRQMSRNYGYTF.

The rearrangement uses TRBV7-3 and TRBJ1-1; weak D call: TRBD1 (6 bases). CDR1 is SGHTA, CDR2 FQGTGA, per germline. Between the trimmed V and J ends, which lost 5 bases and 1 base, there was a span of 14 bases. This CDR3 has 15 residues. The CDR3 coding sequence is TGTGCCAGCAGCGACCACAGGGTACGGAACACTGAAGCTTTCTTT. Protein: CASSDHRVRNTEAFF.

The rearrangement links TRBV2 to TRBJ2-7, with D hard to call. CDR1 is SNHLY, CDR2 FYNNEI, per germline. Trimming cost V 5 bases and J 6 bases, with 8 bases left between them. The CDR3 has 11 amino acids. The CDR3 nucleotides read TGTGCCAGCAGTCCCGAGCTCGAGCAGTACTTC. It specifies CASSPELEQYF.

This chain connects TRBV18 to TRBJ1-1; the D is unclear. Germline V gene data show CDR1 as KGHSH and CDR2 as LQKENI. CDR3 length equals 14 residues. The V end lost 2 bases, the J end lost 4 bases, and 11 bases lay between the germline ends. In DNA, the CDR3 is TGTGCCAGCTCACCAGGAGAGGCGAGCACTGAAGCTTTCTTT. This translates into CASSPGEASTEAFF.

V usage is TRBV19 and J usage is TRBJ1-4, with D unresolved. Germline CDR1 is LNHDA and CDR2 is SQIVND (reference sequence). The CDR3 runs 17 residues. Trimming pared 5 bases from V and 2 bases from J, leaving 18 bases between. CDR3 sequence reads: CASSPPEGRATNEKLFF. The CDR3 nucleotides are TGTGCCAGTAGTCCTCCGGAGGGAAGGGCGACTAATGAAAAACTGTTTTTT.

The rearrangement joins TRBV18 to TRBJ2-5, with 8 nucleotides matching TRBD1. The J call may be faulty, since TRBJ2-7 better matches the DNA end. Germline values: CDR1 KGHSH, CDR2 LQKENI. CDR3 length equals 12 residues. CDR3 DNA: TGTGCCAGCTCACATACAGGGGGCGAGCAGTACTTC. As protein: CASSHTGGEQYF.

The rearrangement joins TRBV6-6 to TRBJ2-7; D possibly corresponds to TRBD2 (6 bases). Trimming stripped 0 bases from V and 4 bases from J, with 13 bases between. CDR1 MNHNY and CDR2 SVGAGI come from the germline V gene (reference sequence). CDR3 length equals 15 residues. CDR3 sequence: CASSYSGQGGYEQYF. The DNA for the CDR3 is TGTGCCAGCAGTTACTCCGGCCAGGGAGGTTACGAGCAGTACTTC.

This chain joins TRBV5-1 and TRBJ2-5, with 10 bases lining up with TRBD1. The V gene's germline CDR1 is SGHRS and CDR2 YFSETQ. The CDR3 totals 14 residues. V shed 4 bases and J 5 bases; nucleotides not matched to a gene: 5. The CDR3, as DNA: TGCGCCAGCAGCCCTGGGACAGGGGTGGAGACCCAGTACTTC. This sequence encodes CASSPGTGVETQYF.

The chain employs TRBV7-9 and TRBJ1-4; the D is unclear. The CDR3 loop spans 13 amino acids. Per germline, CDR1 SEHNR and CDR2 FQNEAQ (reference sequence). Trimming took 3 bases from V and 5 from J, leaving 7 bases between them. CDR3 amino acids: CASSFGPNEKLFF. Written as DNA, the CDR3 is TGTGCCAGCAGCTTTGGCCCGAATGAAAAACTGTTTTTT. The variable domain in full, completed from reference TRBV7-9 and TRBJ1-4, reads DTGVSQNPRHKITKRGQNVTFRCDPISEHNRLYWYRQTLGQGPEFLTYFQNEAQLEKSRLLSDRFSAERPKGSFSTLEIQRTEQGDSAMYLCASSFGPNEKLFFGSGTQLSVL.

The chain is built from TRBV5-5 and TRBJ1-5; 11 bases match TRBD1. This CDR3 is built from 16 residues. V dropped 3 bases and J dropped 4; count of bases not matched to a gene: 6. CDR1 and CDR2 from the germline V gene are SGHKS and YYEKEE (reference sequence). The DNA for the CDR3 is TGTGCCAGCAGCTACACCGGGACAGGGGGAAATCAGCCCCAGCATTTT. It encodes CASSYTGTGGNQPQHF.

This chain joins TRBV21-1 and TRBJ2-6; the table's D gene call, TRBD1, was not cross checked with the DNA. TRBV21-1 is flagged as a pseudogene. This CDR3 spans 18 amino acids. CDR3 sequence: CASSKETGGRAGANVLTF. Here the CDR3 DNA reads TGTGCCAGCAGCAAGGAGACAGGGGGTAGGGCCGGGGCCAACGTCCTGACTTTC.

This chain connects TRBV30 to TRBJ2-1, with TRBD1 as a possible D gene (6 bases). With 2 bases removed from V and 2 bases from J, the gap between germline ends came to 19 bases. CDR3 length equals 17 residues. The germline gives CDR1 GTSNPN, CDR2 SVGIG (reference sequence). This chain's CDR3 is CAWSYSRMRGTYNEQFF. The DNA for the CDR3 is TGTGCCTGGAGTTATTCTAGAATGAGGGGGACCTACAATGAGCAGTTCTTC.

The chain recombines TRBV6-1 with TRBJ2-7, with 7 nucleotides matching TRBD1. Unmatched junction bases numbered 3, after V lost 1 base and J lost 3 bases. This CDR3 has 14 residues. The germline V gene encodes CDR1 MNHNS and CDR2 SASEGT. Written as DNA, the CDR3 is TGTGCCAGCAGTGAAGGGGACAGACTCTACGAGCAGTACTTC. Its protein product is CASSEGDRLYEQYF.

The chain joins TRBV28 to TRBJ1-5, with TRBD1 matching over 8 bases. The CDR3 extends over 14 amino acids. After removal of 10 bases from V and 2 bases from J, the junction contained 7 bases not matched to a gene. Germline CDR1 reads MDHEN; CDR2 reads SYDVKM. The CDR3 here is CATSGTGGNQPQHF. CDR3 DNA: TGTGCCACCTCGGGGACAGGAGGCAATCAGCCCCAGCATTTT.

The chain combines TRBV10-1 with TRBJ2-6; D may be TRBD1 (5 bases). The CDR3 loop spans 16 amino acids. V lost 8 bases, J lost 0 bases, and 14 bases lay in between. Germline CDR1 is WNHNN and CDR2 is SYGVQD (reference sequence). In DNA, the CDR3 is TGCGCCAGCCCCCCGATGGGGCTCTCTGGGGCCAACGTCCTGACTTTC. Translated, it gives CASPPMGLSGANVLTF.